Included here is one TCR beta chain sequence, with context. Its antigen is currently unknown. In germline, CDR1 is SNHLY, CDR2 FYNNEI. The length of the CDR3 is 13 residues. Between the trimmed V and J ends, which lost 4 bases and 1 base, there was a span of 6 bases. These data belong to a study of PD-1 blockade in classical Hodgkin lymphoma. Overall study context: Patients had nivolumab dosed at 3 mg/kg, delivered intravenously every 2 weeks. Study-level points and caveats: Patients were excluded if nivolumab began under 1 year after ASCT (the autologous transplant). A significant rise in TCR diversity was seen by C4D1 for CD4+ cells but not for CD8+ cells.

Here immunoSEQ multiplex PCR was the method, and the copy in TCRdb shows in-frame clones only, minus some. The sample includes approximately 65,000 clones, 88% of them seen just once. No patient escaped relapse after autologous stem cell transplantation, and brentuximab vedotin exposure varied. Complete response, partial response or progressive disease was recorded as best response. V and J are TRBV2 and TRBJ2-3, with D hard to call. The material sequenced was peripheral blood mononuclear cells (PBMCs), taken at baseline. The source of this sequence is a human donor with classical Hodgkin lymphoma. The CDR3 region is CASSAVGTDTQYF. In DNA form, the CDR3 reads TGTGCCAGCAGTGCCGTCGGCACAGATACGCAGTATTTT.